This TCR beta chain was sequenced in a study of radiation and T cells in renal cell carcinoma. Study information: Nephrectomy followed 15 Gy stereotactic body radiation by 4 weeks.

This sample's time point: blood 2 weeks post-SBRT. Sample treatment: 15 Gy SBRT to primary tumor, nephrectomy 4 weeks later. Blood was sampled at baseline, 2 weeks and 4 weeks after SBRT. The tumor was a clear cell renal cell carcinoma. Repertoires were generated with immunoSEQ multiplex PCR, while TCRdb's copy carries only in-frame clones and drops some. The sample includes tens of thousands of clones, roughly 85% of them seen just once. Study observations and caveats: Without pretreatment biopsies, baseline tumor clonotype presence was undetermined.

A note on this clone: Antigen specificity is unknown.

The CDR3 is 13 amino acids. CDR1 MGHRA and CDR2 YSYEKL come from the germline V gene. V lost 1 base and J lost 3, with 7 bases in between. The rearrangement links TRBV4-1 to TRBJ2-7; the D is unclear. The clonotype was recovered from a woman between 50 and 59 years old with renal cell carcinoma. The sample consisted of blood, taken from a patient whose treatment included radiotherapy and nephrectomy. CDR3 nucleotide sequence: TGCGCCAGCAGCCAAGCGCCGGGCTACGAGCAGTACTTC. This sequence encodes CASSQAPGYEQYF.